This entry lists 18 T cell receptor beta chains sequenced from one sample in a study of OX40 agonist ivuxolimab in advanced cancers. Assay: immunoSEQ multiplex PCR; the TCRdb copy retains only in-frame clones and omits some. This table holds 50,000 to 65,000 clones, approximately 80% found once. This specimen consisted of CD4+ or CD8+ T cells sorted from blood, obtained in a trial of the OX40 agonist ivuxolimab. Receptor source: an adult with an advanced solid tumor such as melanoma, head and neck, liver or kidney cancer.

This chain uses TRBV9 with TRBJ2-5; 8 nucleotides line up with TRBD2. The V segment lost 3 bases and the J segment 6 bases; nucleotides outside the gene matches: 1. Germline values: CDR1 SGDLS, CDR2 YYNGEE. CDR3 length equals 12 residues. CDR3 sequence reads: CASSERGQTQYF. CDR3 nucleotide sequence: TGTGCCAGCAGCGAGCGGGGGCAGACCCAGTACTTC.

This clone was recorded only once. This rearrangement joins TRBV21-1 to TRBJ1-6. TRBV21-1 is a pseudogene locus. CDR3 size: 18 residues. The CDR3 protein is CASSKWGRGRRSNSPLHF. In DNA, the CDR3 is TGTGCCAGCAGCAAATGGGGACGGGGCAGGAGATCGAATTCACCCCTCCACTTT.

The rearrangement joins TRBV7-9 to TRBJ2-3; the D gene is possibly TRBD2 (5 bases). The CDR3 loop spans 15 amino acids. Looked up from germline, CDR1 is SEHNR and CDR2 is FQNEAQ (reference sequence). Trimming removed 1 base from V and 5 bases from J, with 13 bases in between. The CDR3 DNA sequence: TGTGCCAGCAGCTTAGTTGACGGGATCGGAGATACGCAGTATTTT. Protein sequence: CASSLVDGIGDTQYF.

CDR3 sequence: CASSLGQSGDTQYF. CDR3 sequence (DNA): TGCGCCAGCAGCTTGGGACAGAGTGGAGATACGCAGTATTTT. The chain carries TRBV5-1 and TRBJ2-3; possible D gene TRBD1, 5 bases. V shed 0 bases and J shed 5 bases, with 10 bases lying between them. CDR3 length equals 14 residues. Germline loops: CDR1 SGHRS, CDR2 YFSETQ. Filled out from reference TRBV5-1 and TRBJ2-3, the complete variable domain reads KAGVTQTPRYLIKTRGQQVTLSCSPISGHRSVSWYQQTPGQGLQFLFEYFSETQRNKGNFPGRFSGRQFSNSRSEMNVSTLELGDSALYLCASSLGQSGDTQYFGPGTRLTVL.

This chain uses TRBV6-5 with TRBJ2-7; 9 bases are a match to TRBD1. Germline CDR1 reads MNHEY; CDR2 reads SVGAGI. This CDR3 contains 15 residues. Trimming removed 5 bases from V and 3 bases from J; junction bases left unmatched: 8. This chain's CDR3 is CASSPQDRGFYEQYF. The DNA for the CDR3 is TGTGCCAGCAGTCCACAGGACAGGGGATTCTACGAGCAGTACTTC.

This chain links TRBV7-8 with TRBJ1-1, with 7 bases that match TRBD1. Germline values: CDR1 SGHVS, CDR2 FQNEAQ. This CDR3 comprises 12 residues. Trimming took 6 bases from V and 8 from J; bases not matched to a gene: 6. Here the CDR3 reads CASRFEDREAFF. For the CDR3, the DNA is TGTGCCAGCAGGTTCGAGGACAGGGAAGCTTTCTTT.

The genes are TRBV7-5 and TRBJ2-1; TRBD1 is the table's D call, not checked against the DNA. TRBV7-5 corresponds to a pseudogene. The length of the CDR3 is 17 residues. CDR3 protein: CARIQDRQGNPYNEQFF. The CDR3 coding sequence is TGTGCCAGAATCCAAGATCGGCAGGGCAATCCCTACAATGAGCAGTTCTTC.

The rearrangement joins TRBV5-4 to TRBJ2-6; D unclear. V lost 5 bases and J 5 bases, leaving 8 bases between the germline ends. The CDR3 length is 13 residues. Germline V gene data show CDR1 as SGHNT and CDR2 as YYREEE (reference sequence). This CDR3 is CASSFDRANVLTF. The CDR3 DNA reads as TGTGCCAGCAGTTTCGACAGGGCCAACGTCCTGACTTTC.

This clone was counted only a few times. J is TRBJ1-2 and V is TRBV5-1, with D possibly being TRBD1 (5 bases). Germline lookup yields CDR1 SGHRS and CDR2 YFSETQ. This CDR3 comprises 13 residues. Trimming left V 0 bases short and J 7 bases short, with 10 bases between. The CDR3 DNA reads TGCGCCAGCAGCTTGGATTACAGGAGTGGCTACACCTTC. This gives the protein CASSLDYRSGYTF.

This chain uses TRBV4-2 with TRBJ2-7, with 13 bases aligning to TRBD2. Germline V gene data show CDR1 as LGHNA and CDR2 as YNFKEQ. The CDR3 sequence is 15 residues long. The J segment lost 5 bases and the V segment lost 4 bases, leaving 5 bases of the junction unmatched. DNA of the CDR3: TGTGCCAGCAGCCGGGGGACTAGCGGGGATAACGAGCAGTACTTC. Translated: CASSRGTSGDNEQYF.

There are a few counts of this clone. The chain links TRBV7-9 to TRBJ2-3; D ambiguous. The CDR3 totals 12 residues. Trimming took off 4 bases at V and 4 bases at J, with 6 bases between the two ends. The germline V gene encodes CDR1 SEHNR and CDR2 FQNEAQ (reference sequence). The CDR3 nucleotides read TGTGCCAGCAGCTCCTCCTCAGATACGCAGTATTTT. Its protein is CASSSSSDTQYF. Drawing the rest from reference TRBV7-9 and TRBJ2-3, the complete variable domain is DTGVSQNPRHKITKRGQNVTFRCDPISEHNRLYWYRQTLGQGPEFLTYFQNEAQLEKSRLLSDRFSAERPKGSFSTLEIQRTEQGDSAMYLCASSSSSDTQYFGPGTRLTVL.

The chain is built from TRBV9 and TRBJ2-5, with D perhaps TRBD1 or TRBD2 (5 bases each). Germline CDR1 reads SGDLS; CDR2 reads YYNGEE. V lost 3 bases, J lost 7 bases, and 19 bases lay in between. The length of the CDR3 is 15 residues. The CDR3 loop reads CASSALGDRPGTQYF. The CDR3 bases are TGTGCCAGCAGCGCTCTTGGGGACCGCCCGGGGACCCAGTACTTC.

CDR3 sequence (DNA): TGCGCCAGCAGCTTGGGAGGGCGCTACGAGCAGTACTTC. It specifies CASSLGGRYEQYF. The rearrangement uses TRBV5-1 and TRBJ2-7; D may be TRBD2 (5 bases). The CDR3 loop spans 13 amino acids. Trimming took 0 bases from V and 3 from J, leaving 7 bases between them. Germline V gene lookup returns CDR1 SGHRS and CDR2 YFSETQ.

The CDR3 sequence: CASTKTSGRANEQFF. DNA of the CDR3: TGTGCCAGCACAAAAACTAGCGGGAGGGCGAATGAGCAGTTCTTC. The chain uses TRBV5-8 and TRBJ2-1; TRBD2 matches 13 bases. V gave up 6 bases and J gave up 7 bases; unmatched junction bases: 7. In germline, CDR1 is SGHTS, CDR2 YDEGEE. The CDR3 runs 15 residues.

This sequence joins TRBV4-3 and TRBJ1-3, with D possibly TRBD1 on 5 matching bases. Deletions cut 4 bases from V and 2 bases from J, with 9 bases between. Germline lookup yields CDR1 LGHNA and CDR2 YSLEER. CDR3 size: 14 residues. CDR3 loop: CASSLGHTGNTIYF. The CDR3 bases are TGCGCCAGCAGCCTCGGACACACTGGAAACACCATATATTTT.

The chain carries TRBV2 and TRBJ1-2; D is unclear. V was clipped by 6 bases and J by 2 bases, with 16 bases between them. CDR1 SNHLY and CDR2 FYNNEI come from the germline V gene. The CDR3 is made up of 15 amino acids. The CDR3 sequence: CASRERSGRNYGYTF. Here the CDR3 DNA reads TGTGCCAGCAGGGAGAGGAGCGGCAGAAACTATGGCTACACCTTC.

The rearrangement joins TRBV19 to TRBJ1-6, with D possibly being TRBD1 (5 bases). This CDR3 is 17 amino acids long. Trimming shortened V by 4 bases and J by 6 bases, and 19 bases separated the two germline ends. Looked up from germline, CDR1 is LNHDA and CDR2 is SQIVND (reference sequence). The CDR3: CASSRIVGTVANSPLHF. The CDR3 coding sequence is TGTGCCAGTAGTAGAATTGTCGGGACCGTGGCTAATTCACCCCTCCACTTT. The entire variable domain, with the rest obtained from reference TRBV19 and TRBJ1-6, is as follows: DGGITQSPKYLFRKEGQNVTLSCEQNLNHDAMYWYRQDPGQGLRLIYYSQIVNDFQKGDIAEGYSVSREKKESFPLTVTSAQKNPTAFYLCASSRIVGTVANSPLHFGNGTRLTVT.

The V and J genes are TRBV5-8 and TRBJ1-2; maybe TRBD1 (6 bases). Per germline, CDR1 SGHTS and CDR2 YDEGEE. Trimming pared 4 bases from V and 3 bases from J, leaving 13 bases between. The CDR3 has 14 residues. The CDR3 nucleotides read TGTGCCAGCAGCAACAGGGCGGGGGACTATGGCTACACCTTC. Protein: CASSNRAGDYGYTF.